This TCR beta chain was sequenced for a study of cytomegalovirus exposure and HLA in healthy donors. 13 Jbeta primers and 60 Vbeta primers were used for the PCR. The protocol was immunoSEQ multiplex PCR, while the TCRdb copy is restricted to in-frame clones and leaves out a portion. The data contain roughly 99,000 clones, 73% of them seen just once; the ten biggest clones take up around 7.4%. A note on this clone: The antigen is undetermined.

Overall study findings and caveats: When presence/absence was analysed, sequencing depth was taken to be roughly uniform across donors. In a later analysis, more than 15,000 TCR beta sequences were associated with HLA alleles at 0.05 false discovery rate.

The V gene lost 5 bases and the J gene lost 3 bases, with 18 bases spanning the gap. The CDR3 runs to 16 residues. Sequencing was carried out using PBMCs. This receptor was taken from a man aged 30 to 45 in good health and CMV-seronegative. The J gene is TRBJ1-5, the V gene TRBV5-3; D not certain. TRBV5-3 is assigned to the ORF class and has an uncertain function. The CDR3, as DNA: TGTGCCAGAAGGAGAGGACGGGGAATTATCAATCAGCCCCAGCATTTT. It is translated as CARRRGRGIINQPQHF.